Described below is a single TCR beta chain sequence and its context. This sample was included in a study of T cells in Graves' hyperthyroidism and ophthalmopathy. There were TCR beta CDR3 regions amplified from RNA transcripts. Carried out on the TCR CDR3, a first-round RT-PCR used the HTBI primer set. TCRdb recomputed calls from the multiplex PCR reads with MiXCR, one row per CDR3 protein. Of roughly 290,000 distinct CDR3 sequences listed, about a sixth were seen once; the top ten hold around 58%. This TCR derives from a woman in her sixties or seventies with Graves' ophthalmopathy. Sequencing used blood.

The CDR3 loop reads CASSISPSGSSRSYNEQFF. CDR3 nucleotide sequence: TGTGCCAGTAGTATATCTCCTAGCGGGAGTAGTAGGTCCTACAATGAGCAGTTCTTC. The chain carries TRBV19 and TRBJ2-1; TRBD2 matches 10 bases. There are 19 residues in the CDR3. V lost 2 bases to trimming and J lost 1 base; unmatched junction nucleotides: 11. The germline V gene encodes CDR1 LNHDA and CDR2 SQIVND (reference sequence).